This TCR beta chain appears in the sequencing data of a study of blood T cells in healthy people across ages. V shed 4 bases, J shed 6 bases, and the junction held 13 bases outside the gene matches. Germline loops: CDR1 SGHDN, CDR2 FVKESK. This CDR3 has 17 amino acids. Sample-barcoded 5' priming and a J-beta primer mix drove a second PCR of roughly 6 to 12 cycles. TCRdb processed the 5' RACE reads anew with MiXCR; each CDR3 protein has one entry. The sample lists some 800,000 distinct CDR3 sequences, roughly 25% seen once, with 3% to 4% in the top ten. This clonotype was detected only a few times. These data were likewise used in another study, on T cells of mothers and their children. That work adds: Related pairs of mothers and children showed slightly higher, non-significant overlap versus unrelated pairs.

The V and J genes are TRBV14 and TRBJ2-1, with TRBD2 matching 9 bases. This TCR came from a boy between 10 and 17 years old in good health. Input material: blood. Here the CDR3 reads CASSPGVPGLAVNEQFF. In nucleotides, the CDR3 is TGTGCCAGCAGCCCTGGTGTTCCGGGACTAGCCGTCAATGAGCAGTTCTTC.